This T cell receptor (beta chain) was recorded in a study of tumor-infiltrating lymphocytes in primary liver carcinoma. Study-level background: Tumors measured roughly 4 to 11 cm and were stage T1-T3 N0M0.

Germline V gene lookup returns CDR1 KGHDR and CDR2 SFDVKD. CDR3 length equals 15 residues. Investigators took RNA and DNA out together from roughly 21-30 mg of unsorted bulk tissue. Samples were taken from five separate regions (per tumor). Every tumor sample analyzed contained over 80% viable tumor cells. On this clonotype itself: The junction and the germline gene differ at one end; a read error may be behind it.

A primer matching the constant region was used to make TCR beta cDNA from 450 to 500 ng of total RNA. Three-round nested multiplex PCR performed with slightly modified ARM-PCR produced the TCR beta libraries. The first two PCR rounds used TRBV1-TRBV30 forward primers with a C-beta reverse primer, nine to ten cycles each. TCRdb re-called the multiplex PCR reads with MiXCR, one entry per CDR3 protein. The table lists about 130,000 distinct CDR3 sequences, around 64% of them singletons, with more than 7% in the top ten. The chain couples TRBV24-1 to TRBJ2-5, with D possibly matching TRBD2 (6 bases). This clonotype originated in a woman between 55 and 75 years old with primary liver carcinoma and hepatitis B virus infection. The sequencing sample was made of liver tumor tissue from sampling region 3. Noted subset: tumor region T3, left-lateral pole. For the CDR3, the DNA is TGTGCCGCCAGTGCCCGGACGGGACTCGGAGAGACCCAGTACTTC. Translating gives CAASARTGLGETQYF.